The T cell receptor beta chain described here comes from a study of shared clonotypes between healthy human individuals. Whole-study findings and limits: Among a few donors, roughly 5% of naive CD4 clonotypes were found in common.

CDR3 length: 15 amino acids. The germline V and J ends were trimmed by 4 bases and 8 bases, with 18 bases remaining between them. Germline V gives CDR1 SNHLY, CDR2 FYNNEI. A split of CD4+ cells into CD45RA+ naive and CD45RA-negative memory subsets was performed. Details on this clone: Its antigen is as yet unknown.

Measured with immunoSEQ multiplex PCR; TCRdb has only the in-frame clones, and not every one. The sample has under 1,100,000 clones, under 80% seen once; the top ten hold about 1.5%. The receptor comes from a man aged 18-30 years in good health. Sequenced input: memory CD4+ T cells sorted from blood. The subset: CD45RA-negative fraction. This chain joins TRBV2 and TRBJ2-1; D not certain. The CDR3 nucleotides are TGTGCCAGCAGTGTGGTGGCATTGAGAGGTGATGAGCAGTTCTTC. It encodes CASSVVALRGDEQFF.